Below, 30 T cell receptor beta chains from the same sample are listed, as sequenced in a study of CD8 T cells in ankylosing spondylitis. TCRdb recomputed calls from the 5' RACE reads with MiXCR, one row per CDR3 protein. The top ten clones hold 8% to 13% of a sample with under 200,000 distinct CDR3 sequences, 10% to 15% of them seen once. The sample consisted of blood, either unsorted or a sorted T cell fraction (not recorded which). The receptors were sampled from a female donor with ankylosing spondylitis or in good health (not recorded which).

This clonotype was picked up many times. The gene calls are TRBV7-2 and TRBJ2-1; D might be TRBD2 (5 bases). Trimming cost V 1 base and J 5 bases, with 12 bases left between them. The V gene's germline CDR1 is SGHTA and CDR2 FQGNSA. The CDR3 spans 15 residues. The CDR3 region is CASSLVASGNNEQFF. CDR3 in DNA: TGTGCCAGCAGCTTAGTGGCTTCGGGGAACAATGAGCAGTTCTTC.

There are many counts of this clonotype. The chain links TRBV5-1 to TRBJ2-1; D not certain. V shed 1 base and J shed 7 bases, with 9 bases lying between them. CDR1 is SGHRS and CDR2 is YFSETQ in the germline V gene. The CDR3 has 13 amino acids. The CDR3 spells CASSLTSENEQFF. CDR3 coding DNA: TGCGCCAGCAGCTTGACCAGCGAGAATGAGCAGTTCTTC.

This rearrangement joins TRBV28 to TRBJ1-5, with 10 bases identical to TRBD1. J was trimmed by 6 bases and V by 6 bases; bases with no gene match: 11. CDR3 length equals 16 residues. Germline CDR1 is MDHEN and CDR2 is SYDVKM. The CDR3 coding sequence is TGTGCCAGCAGGAACACCGGCGGACAGGGGGGTCAGCCCCAGCATTTT. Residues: CASRNTGGQGGQPQHF.

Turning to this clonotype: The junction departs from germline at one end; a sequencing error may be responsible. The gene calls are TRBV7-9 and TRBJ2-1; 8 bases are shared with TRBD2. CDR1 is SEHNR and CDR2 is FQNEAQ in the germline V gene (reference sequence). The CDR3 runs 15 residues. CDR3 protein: CASSVAPSGLNEQFF. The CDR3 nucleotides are TGTGCCAGCAGCGTAGCCCCTAGCGGGCTTAATGAGCAGTTCTTC.

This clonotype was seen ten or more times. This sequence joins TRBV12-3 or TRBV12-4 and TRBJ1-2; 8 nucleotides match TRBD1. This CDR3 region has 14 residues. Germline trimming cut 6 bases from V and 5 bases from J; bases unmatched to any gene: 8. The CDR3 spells CASRTGVSMYGYTF. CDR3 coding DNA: TGTGCCAGCAGGACAGGGGTTTCAATGTATGGCTACACCTTC.

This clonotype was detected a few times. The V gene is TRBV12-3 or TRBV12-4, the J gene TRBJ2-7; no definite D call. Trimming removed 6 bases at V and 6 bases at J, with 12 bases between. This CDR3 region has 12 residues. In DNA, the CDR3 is TGTGCCAGCAGCCTGCCTTATGGCGAGCAGTACTTC. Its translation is CASSLPYGEQYF.

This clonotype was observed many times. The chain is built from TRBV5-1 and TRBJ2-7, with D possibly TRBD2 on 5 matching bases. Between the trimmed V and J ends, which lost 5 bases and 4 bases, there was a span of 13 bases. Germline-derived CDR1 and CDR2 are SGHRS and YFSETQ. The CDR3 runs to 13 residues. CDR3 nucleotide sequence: TGCGCCAGCAGAGAAGGGCCGGGGTACGAGCAGTACTTC. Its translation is CASREGPGYEQYF. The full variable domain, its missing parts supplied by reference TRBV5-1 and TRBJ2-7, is KAGVTQTPRYLIKTRGQQVTLSCSPISGHRSVSWYQQTPGQGLQFLFEYFSETQRNKGNFPGRFSGRQFSNSRSEMNVSTLELGDSALYLCASREGPGYEQYFGPGTRLTVT.

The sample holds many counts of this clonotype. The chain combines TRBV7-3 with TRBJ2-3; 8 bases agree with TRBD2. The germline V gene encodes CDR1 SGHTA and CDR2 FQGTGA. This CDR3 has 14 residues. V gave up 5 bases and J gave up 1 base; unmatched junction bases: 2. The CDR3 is CASSQTSGTDTQYF. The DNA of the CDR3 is TGTGCCAGCAGCCAGACTAGCGGCACAGATACGCAGTATTTT.

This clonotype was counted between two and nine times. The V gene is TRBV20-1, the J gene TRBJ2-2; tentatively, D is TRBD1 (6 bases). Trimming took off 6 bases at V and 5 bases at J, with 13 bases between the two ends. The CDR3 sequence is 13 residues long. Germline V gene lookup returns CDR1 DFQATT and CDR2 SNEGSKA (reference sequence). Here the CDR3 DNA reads TGCAGTGCCCCATACAGGGCTACCGGGGAGCTGTTTTTT. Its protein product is CSAPYRATGELFF.

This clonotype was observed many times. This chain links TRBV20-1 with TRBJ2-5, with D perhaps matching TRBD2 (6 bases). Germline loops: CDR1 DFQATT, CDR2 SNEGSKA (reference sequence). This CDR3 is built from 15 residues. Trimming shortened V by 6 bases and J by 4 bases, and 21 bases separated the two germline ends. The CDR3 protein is CSAHALTGRGETQYF. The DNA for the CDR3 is TGCAGTGCGCATGCCCTGACGGGGCGGGGAGAGACCCAGTACTTC.

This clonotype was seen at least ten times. The CDR3 DNA reads TGCAGCGTTGGGGGCCAGCCGAACACTGAAGCTTTCTTT. Amino acid sequence: CSVGGQPNTEAFF. The genes are TRBV29-1 and TRBJ1-1; D perhaps matches TRBD1 (5 bases). V was pared by 4 bases and J by 1 base, with 10 bases between. Germline V gene data show CDR1 as SQVTM and CDR2 as ANQGSEA. The CDR3 spans 13 residues.

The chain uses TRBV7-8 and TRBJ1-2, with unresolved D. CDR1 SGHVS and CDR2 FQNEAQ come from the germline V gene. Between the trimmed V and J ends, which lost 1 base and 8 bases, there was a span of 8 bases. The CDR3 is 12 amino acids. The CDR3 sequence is CASSLGHGGYTF. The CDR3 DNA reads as TGTGCCAGCAGCTTAGGGCATGGGGGCTACACCTTC.

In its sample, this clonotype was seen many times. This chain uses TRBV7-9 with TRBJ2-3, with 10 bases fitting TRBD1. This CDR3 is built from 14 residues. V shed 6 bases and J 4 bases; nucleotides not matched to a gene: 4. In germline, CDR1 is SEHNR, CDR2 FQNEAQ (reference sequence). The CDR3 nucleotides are TGTGCCAGCAGGTCTGGACAGGGGGCAGATACGCAGTATTTT. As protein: CASRSGQGADTQYF. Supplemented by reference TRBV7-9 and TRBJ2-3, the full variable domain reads DTGVSQNPRHKITKRGQNVTFRCDPISEHNRLYWYRQTLGQGPEFLTYFQNEAQLEKSRLLSDRFSAERPKGSFSTLEIQRTEQGDSAMYLCASRSGQGADTQYFGPGTRLTVL.

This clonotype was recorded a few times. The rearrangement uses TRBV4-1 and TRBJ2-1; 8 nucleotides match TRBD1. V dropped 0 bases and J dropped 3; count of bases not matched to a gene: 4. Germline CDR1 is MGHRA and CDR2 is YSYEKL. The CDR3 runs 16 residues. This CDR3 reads CASSQDPGQVYNEQFF. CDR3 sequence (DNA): TGCGCCAGCAGCCAAGATCCGGGACAGGTCTACAATGAGCAGTTCTTC.

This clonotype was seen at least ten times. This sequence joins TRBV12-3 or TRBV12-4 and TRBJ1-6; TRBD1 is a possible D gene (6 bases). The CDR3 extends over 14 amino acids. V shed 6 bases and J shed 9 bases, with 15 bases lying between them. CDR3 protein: CASSQGGRGSPLHF. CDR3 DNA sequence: TGTGCCAGCAGCCAAGGTGGCAGGGGTTCACCCCTCCACTTT.

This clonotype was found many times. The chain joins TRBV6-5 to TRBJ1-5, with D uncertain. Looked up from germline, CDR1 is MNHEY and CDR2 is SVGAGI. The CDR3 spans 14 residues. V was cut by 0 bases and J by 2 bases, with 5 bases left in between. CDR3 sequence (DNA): TGTGCCAGCAGTTACTCGAGGGGCAATCAGCCCCAGCATTTT. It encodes CASSYSRGNQPQHF.

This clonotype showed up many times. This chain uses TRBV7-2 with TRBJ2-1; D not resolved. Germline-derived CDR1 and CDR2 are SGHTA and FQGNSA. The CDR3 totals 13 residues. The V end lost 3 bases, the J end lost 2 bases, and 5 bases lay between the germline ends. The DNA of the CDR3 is TGTGCCAGCAGCTTTAGCACCTACAATGAGCAGTTCTTC. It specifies CASSFSTYNEQFF.

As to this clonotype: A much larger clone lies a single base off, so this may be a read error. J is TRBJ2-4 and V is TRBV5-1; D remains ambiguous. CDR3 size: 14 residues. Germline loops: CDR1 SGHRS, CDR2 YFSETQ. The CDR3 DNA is TGCGCCAACAGCCCGACGTGGACCAAAAACATTCAGTACTTC. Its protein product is CANSPTWTKNIQYF. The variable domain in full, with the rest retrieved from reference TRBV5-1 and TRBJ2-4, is KAGVTQTPRYLIKTRGQQVTLSCSPISGHRSVSWYQQTPGQGLQFLFEYFSETQRNKGNFPGRFSGRQFSNSRSEMNVSTLELGDSALYLCANSPTWTKNIQYFGAGTRLSVL.

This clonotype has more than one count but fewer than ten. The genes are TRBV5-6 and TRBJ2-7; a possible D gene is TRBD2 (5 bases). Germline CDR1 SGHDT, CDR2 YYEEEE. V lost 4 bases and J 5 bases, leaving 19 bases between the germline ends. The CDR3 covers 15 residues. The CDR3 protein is CASSLLGPEVNEQYF. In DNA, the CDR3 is TGTGCCAGCAGCCTTTTGGGTCCGGAGGTCAACGAGCAGTACTTC.

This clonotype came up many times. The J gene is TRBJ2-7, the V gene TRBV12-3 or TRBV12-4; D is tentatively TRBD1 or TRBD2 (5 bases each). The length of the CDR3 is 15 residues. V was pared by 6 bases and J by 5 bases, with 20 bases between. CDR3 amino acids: CASSARGARSNEQYF. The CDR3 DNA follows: TGTGCCAGCAGCGCGAGGGGAGCTAGATCTAACGAGCAGTACTTC.

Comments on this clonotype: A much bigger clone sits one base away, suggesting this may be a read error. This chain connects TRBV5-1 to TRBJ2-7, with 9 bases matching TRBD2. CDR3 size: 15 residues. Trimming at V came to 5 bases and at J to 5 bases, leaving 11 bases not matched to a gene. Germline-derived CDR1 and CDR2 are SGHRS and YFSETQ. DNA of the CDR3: TGCGCCAGCAGTCTGAATAGCGGGAGCACCGACGAGCAGTACTTC. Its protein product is CASSLNSGSTDEQYF.

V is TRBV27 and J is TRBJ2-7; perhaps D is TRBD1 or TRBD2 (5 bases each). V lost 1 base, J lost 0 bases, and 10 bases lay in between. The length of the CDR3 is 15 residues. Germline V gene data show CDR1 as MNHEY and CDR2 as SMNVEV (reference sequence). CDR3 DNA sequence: TGTGCCAGCAGTTTATGGGACGGGATCTCCTACGAGCAGTACTTC. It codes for CASSLWDGISYEQYF.

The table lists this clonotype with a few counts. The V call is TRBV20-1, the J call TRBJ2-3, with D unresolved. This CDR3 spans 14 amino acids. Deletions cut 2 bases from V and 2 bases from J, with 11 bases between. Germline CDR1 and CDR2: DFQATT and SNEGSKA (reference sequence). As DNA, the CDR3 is TGCAGTGCTAGACCCCTGCCGGACACAGATACGCAGTATTTT. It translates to CSARPLPDTDTQYF.

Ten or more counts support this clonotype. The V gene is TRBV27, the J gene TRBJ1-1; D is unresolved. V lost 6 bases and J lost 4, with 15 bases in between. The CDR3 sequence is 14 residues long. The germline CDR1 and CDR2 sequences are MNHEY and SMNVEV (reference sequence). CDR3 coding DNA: TGTGCCAGCAGCTTCCGGGGAGGCTCCACTGAAGCTTTCTTT. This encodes CASSFRGGSTEAFF.

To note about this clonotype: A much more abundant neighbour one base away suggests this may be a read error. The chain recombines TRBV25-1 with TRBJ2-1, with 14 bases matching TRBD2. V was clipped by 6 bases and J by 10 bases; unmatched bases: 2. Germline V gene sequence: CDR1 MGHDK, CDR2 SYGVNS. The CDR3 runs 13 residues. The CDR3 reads CASRTSGREEQFF. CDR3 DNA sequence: TGTGCCAGCAGGACTAGCGGGAGGGAGGAGCAGTTCTTC.

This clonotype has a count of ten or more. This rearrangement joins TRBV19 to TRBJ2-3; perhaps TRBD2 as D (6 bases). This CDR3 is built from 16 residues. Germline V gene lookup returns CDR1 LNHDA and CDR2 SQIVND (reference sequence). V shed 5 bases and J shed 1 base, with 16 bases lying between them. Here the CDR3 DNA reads TGTGCCAGTAGTGCGCCGGGAGAGAGGGGCACAGATACGCAGTATTTT. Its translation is CASSAPGERGTDTQYF.

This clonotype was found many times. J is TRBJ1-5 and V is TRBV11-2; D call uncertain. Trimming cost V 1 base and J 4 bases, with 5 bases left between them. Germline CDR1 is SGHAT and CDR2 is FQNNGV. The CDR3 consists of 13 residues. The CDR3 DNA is TGTGCCAGCAGCTTAGTGGCTAATCAGCCCCAGCATTTT. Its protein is CASSLVANQPQHF.

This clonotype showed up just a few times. The CDR3 spells CASKDTGFQPQHF. The CDR3 DNA follows: TGTGCCAGTAAGGATACAGGGTTTCAGCCCCAGCATTTT. The V and J genes are TRBV19 and TRBJ1-5; TRBD1 is a possible D gene (6 bases). The germline V and J ends were trimmed by 7 bases and 6 bases, with 13 bases remaining between them. Per germline, CDR1 LNHDA and CDR2 SQIVND (reference sequence). CDR3 length: 13 residues.

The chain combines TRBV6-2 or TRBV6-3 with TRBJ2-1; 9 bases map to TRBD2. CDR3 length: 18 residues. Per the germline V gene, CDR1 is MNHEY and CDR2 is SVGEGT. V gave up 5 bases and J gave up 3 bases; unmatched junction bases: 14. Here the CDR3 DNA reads TGTGCCAGCAGTCTCCCGGGTAAGGGACTAGCAATCTACAATGAGCAGTTCTTC. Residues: CASSLPGKGLAIYNEQFF.

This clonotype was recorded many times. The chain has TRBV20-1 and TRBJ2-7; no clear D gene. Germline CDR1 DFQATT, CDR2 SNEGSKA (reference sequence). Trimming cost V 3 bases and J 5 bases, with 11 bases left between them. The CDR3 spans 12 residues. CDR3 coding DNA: TGCAGTGCTAGTGGAGACACCCACGAGCAGTACTTC. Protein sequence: CSASGDTHEQYF.